This T cell receptor (beta chain) comes out of a study of blood T cell repertoires in COVID-19. On the study more broadly: COVID-19 samples from acute and convalescent phases originated in the United States, Italy and Spain. The analysed material was cDNA or gDNA that came from T cells, B-cell-depleted T cells, or PBMCs.

Losses at the gene ends were 0 bases for V and 4 bases for J; bases not matched to a gene: 3. Germline CDR1 is SGHKS and CDR2 is YYEKEE (reference sequence). The CDR3 runs 17 residues. Original data processing: Estimates of nucleated cell counts were drawn from the amplification of reference gene primers. TCRdb's copy holds only in-frame clones and misses some; the assay was immunoSEQ multiplex PCR. The V and J calls and clone size were taken over from that table, and D and trimming were inferred from the DNA. The sample lists 200,000 or so clones, almost 85% occurring once. The clonotype originates from a woman aged 70-85 years with active or convalescent COVID-19. J is TRBJ1-6 and V is TRBV5-5; 11 bases map to TRBD1. Sequencing input: peripheral blood. The CDR3 region has the DNA TGTGCCAGCAGCTTGGCGGGACAGGGGGGTTATAATTCACCCCTCCACTTT. Amino acid sequence: CASSLAGQGGYNSPLHF.